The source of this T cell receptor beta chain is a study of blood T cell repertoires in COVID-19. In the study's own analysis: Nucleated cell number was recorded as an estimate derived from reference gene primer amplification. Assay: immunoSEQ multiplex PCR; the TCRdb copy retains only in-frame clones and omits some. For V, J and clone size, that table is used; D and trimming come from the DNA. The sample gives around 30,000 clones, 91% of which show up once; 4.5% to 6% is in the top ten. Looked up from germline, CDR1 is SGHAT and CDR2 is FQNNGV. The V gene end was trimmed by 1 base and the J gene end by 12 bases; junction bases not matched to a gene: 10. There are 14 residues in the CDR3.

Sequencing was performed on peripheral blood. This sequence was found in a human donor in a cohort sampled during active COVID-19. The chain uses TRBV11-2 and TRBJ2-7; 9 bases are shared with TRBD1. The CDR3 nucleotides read TGTGCCAGCAGCTTAGGGATGGGGGACAGGGATCCGTACGTC. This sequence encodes CASSLGMGDRDPYV.